The clone carrying this T cell receptor (beta chain) was counted at least ten times. The antigen is not known. TCRdb analysed the 5' RACE reads with MiXCR anew, one entry per CDR3 protein. The data show 400,000 to 500,000 distinct CDR3 sequences, roughly 18% seen once. V was trimmed by 7 bases and J by 6 bases, leaving 15 bases between them. The germline gives CDR1 MDHEN, CDR2 SYDVKM. The CDR3 consists of 13 residues. This specimen belongs to a study of identical twins. Whole-study findings and limits: The abundant beta clonotypes from cord blood had fewer insertions, and memory repertoires had none of this. Invariant cells of the MAIT and iNKT types might have partly distorted the zero-insertion analyses. Models underestimated TCR alpha sharing (out-of-frame) in monozygotic twins.

The sequencing sample was made of naive T cells sorted from blood. This TCR came from a man aged 45 to 65 in good health. The chain is built from TRBV28 and TRBJ1-1; a weak D match, TRBD1 (5 bases). CDR3 in amino acids: CASTPRGEAEAFF. In DNA form, the CDR3 reads TGTGCCAGCACCCCCCGGGGGGAGGCTGAAGCTTTCTTT. The entire variable domain, with the rest obtained from reference TRBV28 and TRBJ1-1, is as follows: DVKVTQSSRYLVKRTGEKVFLECVQDMDHENMFWYRQDPGLGLRLIYFSYDVKMKEKGDIPEGYSVSREKKERFSLILESASTNQTSMYLCASTPRGEAEAFFGQGTRLTVV.